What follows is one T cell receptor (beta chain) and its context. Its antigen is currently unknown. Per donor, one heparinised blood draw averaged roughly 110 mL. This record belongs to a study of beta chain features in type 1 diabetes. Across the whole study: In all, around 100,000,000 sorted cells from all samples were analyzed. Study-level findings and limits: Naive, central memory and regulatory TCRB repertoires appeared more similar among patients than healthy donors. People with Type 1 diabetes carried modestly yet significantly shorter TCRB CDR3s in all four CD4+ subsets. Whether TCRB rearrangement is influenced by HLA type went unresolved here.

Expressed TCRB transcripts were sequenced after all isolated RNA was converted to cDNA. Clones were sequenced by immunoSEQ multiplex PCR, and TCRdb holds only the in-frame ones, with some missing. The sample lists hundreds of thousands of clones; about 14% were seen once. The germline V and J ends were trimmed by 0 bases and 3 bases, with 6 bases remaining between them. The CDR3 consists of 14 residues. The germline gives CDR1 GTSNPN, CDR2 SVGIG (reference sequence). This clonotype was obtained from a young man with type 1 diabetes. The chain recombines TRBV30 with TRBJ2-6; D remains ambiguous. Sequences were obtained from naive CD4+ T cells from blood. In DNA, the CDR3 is TGTGCCTGGAGTGTAGCTTATGGGGCCAACGTCCTGACTTTC. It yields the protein CAWSVAYGANVLTF.